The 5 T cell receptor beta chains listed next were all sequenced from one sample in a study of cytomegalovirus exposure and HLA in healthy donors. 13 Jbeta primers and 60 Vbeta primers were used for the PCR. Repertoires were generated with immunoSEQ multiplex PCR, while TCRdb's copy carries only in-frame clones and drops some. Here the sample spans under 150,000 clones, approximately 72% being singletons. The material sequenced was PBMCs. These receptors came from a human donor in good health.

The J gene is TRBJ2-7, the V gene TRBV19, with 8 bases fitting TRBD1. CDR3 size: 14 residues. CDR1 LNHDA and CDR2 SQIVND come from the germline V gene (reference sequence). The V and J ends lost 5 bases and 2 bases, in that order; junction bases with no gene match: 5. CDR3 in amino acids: CASSPGTGAYEQYF. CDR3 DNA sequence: TGTGCCAGTAGTCCGGGGACAGGAGCCTACGAGCAGTACTTC.

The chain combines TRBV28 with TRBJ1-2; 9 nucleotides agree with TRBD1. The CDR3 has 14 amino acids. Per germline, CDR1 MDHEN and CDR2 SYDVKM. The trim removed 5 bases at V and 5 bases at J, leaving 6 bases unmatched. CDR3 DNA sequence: TGTGCCAGCAGTCCGACAGGGGGGAGGTATGGCTACACCTTC. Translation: CASSPTGGRYGYTF.

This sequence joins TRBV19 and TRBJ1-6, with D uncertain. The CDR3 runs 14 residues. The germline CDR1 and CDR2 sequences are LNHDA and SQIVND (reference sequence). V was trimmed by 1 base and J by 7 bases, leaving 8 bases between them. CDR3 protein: CASSIGRENSPLHF. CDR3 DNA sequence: TGTGCCAGTAGTATAGGACGGGAGAATTCACCCCTCCACTTT.

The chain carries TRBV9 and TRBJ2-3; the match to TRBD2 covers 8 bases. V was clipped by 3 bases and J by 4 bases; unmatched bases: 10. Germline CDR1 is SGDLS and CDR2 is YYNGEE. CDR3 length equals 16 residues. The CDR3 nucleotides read TGTGCCAGCAGCGCAGGGACTAGTCGGAGGTCAGATACGCAGTATTTT. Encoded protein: CASSAGTSRRSDTQYF.

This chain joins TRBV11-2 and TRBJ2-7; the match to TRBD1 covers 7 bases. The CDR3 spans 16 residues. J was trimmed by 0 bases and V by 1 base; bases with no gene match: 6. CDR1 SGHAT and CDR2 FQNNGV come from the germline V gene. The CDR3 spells CASSLGGTASSYEQYF. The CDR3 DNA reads TGTGCCAGCAGCTTAGGAGGGACAGCCAGCTCCTACGAGCAGTACTTC.